The 21 T cell receptor beta chains presented below share a single source sample, sequenced in a study of monozygotic twins with cystic fibrosis. The data were produced by immunoSEQ multiplex PCR, yet TCRdb's version contains in-frame clones alone and is incomplete. This sample yields 18,000 or so clones, of which roughly nine tenths are seen a single time; 1.6% belongs to the top ten. The sequenced material came from blood. All receptors come from a girl aged 2 to 9 with cystic fibrosis.

This sequence joins TRBV5-1 and TRBJ2-1, with 9 nucleotides matching TRBD1. The CDR3 sequence is 13 residues long. Unmatched junction bases numbered 2, after V lost 3 bases and J lost 7 bases. From germline, CDR1 is SGHRS and CDR2 YFSETQ. CDR3 sequence (DNA): TGCGCCAGCAGCTCTGGACAGGGGAATGAGCAGTTCTTC. Protein product: CASSSGQGNEQFF.

The chain has TRBV9 and TRBJ2-1; D possibly corresponds to TRBD1 (6 bases). The CDR3 sequence is 16 residues long. Germline lookup yields CDR1 SGDLS and CDR2 YYNGEE. The V gene lost 4 bases and the J gene lost 4 bases, with 18 bases spanning the gap. CDR3: CASSQYRDTLYNEQFF. The CDR3 DNA is TGTGCCAGCAGCCAATATAGGGACACTCTTTACAATGAGCAGTTCTTC.

The V and J genes are TRBV5-1 and TRBJ2-7; 9 nucleotides align to TRBD1. The CDR3 consists of 14 residues. V was clipped by 5 bases and J by 2 bases; unmatched bases: 5. CDR1 SGHRS and CDR2 YFSETQ come from the germline V gene. CDR3: CASSWGQGPYEQYF. The CDR3 DNA follows: TGCGCCAGCAGTTGGGGACAGGGTCCCTACGAGCAGTACTTC.

The J gene is TRBJ1-2, the V gene TRBV7-2; D is unresolved. CDR3 length: 13 residues. Deletions cut 1 base from V and 4 bases from J, with 7 bases between. CDR1 and CDR2 (germline): SGHTA, FQGNSA. CDR3 sequence reads: CASSLDVAYGYTF. DNA for the CDR3: TGTGCCAGCAGCTTAGACGTGGCCTATGGCTACACCTTC.

The chain employs TRBV5-4 and TRBJ2-4; the match to TRBD2 covers 8 bases. Per the germline V gene, CDR1 is SGHNT and CDR2 is YYREEE (reference sequence). The CDR3 length is 16 residues. With V trimmed by 1 base and J by 0 bases, 3 bases remained unmatched. CDR3 residues: CASSLPGGTAKNIQYF. CDR3 sequence (DNA): TGTGCCAGCAGCTTGCCGGGGGGGACAGCCAAAAACATTCAGTACTTC.

The chain links TRBV6-5 to TRBJ2-4; 7 nucleotides match TRBD2. V was pared by 5 bases and J by 0 bases, with 4 bases of the junction left unmatched. In germline, CDR1 is MNHEY, CDR2 SVGAGI. This CDR3 is 15 amino acids long. CDR3 bases: TGTGCCAGCAGTCGGGGGGTTGGAGCCAAAAACATTCAGTACTTC. It encodes CASSRGVGAKNIQYF.

The chain has TRBV27 and TRBJ1-6; 8 nucleotides line up with TRBD1. Trimming removed 5 bases from V and 0 bases from J; junction bases left unmatched: 3. The CDR3 sequence is 16 residues long. Looked up from germline, CDR1 is MNHEY and CDR2 is SMNVEV (reference sequence). CDR3 protein: CASSRTGSSYNSPLHF. The CDR3, as DNA: TGTGCCAGCAGTAGGACAGGGAGCTCCTATAATTCACCCCTCCACTTT.

A single count supports this clone. The chain links TRBV27 to TRBJ1-5; 10 bases fit TRBD1. The V segment lost 8 bases and the J segment 6 bases; nucleotides outside the gene matches: 10. Germline V gene lookup returns CDR1 MNHEY and CDR2 SMNVEV (reference sequence). This CDR3 region has 15 residues. CDR3 sequence reads: CASGPRDRGSQPQHF. CDR3 sequence (DNA): TGTGCCAGCGGACCCCGGGACAGGGGAAGTCAGCCCCAGCATTTT.

The V gene is TRBV7-2, the J gene TRBJ2-5, with D hard to call. The CDR3 length is 13 residues. V lost 3 bases and J 4 bases, leaving 9 bases between the germline ends. The germline CDR1 and CDR2 sequences are SGHTA and FQGNSA. The CDR3 region has the DNA TGTGCCAGCAGCTTGGCTCGTCGAGAGACCCAGTACTTC. Its protein is CASSLARRETQYF.

The chain carries TRBV9 and TRBJ1-1; TRBD1 aligns across 7 bases. After removal of 4 bases from V and 5 bases from J, the junction contained 8 bases not matched to a gene. The CDR3 runs 14 residues. The germline CDR1 and CDR2 sequences are SGDLS and YYNGEE. The CDR3 here is CASSLTGEKTEAFF. For the CDR3, the DNA is TGTGCCAGCAGCTTAACAGGGGAAAAAACTGAAGCTTTCTTT.

The gene calls are TRBV7-8 and TRBJ2-3, with TRBD2 matching over 12 bases. The CDR3 length is 16 residues. The germline V gene has CDR1 SGHVS and CDR2 FQNEAQ. V dropped 5 bases and J dropped 5; count of bases not matched to a gene: 8. Here the CDR3 DNA reads TGTGCCAGCAGCCCTAGCGGGGGGGCCCAGGTAGATACGCAGTATTTT. Its translation is CASSPSGGAQVDTQYF.

The gene calls are TRBV7-9 and TRBJ2-7, with TRBD1 identical over 12 bases. This CDR3 comprises 13 residues. In germline, CDR1 is SEHNR, CDR2 FQNEAQ (reference sequence). The junction had 1 base not matched to a gene; V was cut back by 4 bases and J by 6 bases. DNA of the CDR3: TGTGCCAGCAGCTCGGGACAGGGGGCCGAGCAGTACTTC. Its translation is CASSSGQGAEQYF. The variable domain in full, with the rest retrieved from reference TRBV7-9 and TRBJ2-7, is DTGVSQNPRHKITKRGQNVTFRCDPISEHNRLYWYRQTLGQGPEFLTYFQNEAQLEKSRLLSDRFSAERPKGSFSTLEIQRTEQGDSAMYLCASSSGQGAEQYFGPGTRLTVT.

The gene calls are TRBV7-6 and TRBJ2-3; D gene uncertain. V gave up 1 base and J gave up 3 bases, with 8 bases separating them. Germline V gene sequence: CDR1 SGHVS, CDR2 FNYEAQ. CDR3 length: 14 residues. CDR3 sequence: CASSLGQATDTQYF. The CDR3 bases are TGTGCCAGCAGCTTAGGACAAGCAACAGATACGCAGTATTTT.

The table lists this clone with a count of one. The genes are TRBV28 and TRBJ1-5; D might be TRBD1 (5 bases). The CDR3 sequence is 16 residues long. The ends were cut back, 1 base at V and 9 bases at J, with 19 bases in the middle. Germline CDR1 and CDR2: MDHEN and SYDVKM. The CDR3 DNA follows: TGTGCCAGCAGTTTATCCCGCGACAGAGGGCGACGGCCCCAGCATTTT. Translating gives CASSLSRDRGRRPQHF. Looking up the rest from reference TRBV28 and TRBJ1-5 gives the full variable domain: DVKVTQSSRYLVKRTGEKVFLECVQDMDHENMFWYRQDPGLGLRLIYFSYDVKMKEKGDIPEGYSVSREKKERFSLILESASTNQTSMYLCASSLSRDRGRRPQHFGDGTRLSIL.

The sample holds one count of this clone. V gene TRBV30 combines with J gene TRBJ2-7; the D call may be TRBD1 or TRBD2 (6 bases each). The CDR3 covers 13 residues. The germline V gene encodes CDR1 GTSNPN and CDR2 SVGIG (reference sequence). Trimming stripped 3 bases from V and 3 bases from J, with 12 bases between. This CDR3 is CAWSRGQSYEQYF. In nucleotides, the CDR3 is TGTGCCTGGAGCCGGGGGCAGAGCTACGAGCAGTACTTC.

The V call is TRBV11-2, the J call TRBJ2-7, with 11 bases lining up with TRBD2. Germline V gene data show CDR1 as SGHAT and CDR2 as FQNNGV. The J segment lost 3 bases and the V segment lost 0 bases, leaving 10 bases of the junction unmatched. The CDR3 runs to 18 residues. The CDR3 loop reads CASSLEGTSGSQDYEQYF. The CDR3 region has the DNA TGTGCCAGCAGCTTAGAGGGGACTAGCGGCTCTCAGGACTACGAGCAGTACTTC.

The chain links TRBV5-4 to TRBJ1-1; D not resolved. The CDR3 consists of 13 residues. V lost 2 bases and J lost 2, with 7 bases in between. The V gene's germline CDR1 is SGHNT and CDR2 YYREEE (reference sequence). The CDR3 sequence is CASSFSDNTEAFF. CDR3 coding DNA: TGTGCCAGCAGCTTTAGCGACAACACTGAAGCTTTCTTT.

V is TRBV11-2 and J is TRBJ1-1; D may be TRBD1 (6 bases). CDR3 length: 16 residues. V dropped 8 bases and J dropped 1 base, with 20 bases sitting between them. From germline, CDR1 is SGHAT and CDR2 FQNNGV. The CDR3 region is CASESYRGGPNTEAFF. The DNA for the CDR3 is TGTGCCAGCGAATCTTACCGCGGGGGCCCGAACACTGAAGCTTTCTTT.

This clone was seen only once. The genes are TRBV27 and TRBJ2-7; D not resolved. The V gene's germline CDR1 is MNHEY and CDR2 SMNVEV (reference sequence). V was trimmed by 6 bases and J by 6 bases, leaving 9 bases between them. The CDR3 spans 11 residues. CDR3 DNA: TGTGCCAGCAGCCTCGGAATCGAGCAGTACTTC. Translated: CASSLGIEQYF.

This chain joins TRBV4-1 and TRBJ1-2; 9 bases line up with TRBD1. CDR3 length equals 15 residues. V shed 2 bases and J 7 bases; nucleotides not matched to a gene: 8. The germline V gene has CDR1 MGHRA and CDR2 YSYEKL. The CDR3 spells CASSQRQGEAVGYTF. The CDR3 bases are TGCGCCAGCAGCCAACGACAGGGGGAGGCGGTTGGCTACACCTTC.

The chain employs TRBV6-5 and TRBJ1-5; D is unclear. Germline V gene sequence: CDR1 MNHEY, CDR2 SVGAGI. V lost 6 bases and J 4 bases, leaving 10 bases between the germline ends. CDR3 size: 13 residues. In DNA, the CDR3 is TGTGCCAGCAGATTACAGACTAATCAGCCCCAGCATTTT. It encodes CASRLQTNQPQHF.